This entry lists 12 T cell receptor beta chains sequenced from one sample in a study of cytomegalovirus exposure and HLA in healthy donors. The PCR employed 60 Vbeta primers together with 13 Jbeta primers. Method: immunoSEQ multiplex PCR; TCRdb's copy keeps in-frame clones and lacks some. The table shows 150,000 to 200,000 clones, with over 65% occurring only once. The sample comprised PBMCs. The receptors were gathered from a woman aged 30 to 39 in good health and CMV-seropositive.

V and J are TRBV18 and TRBJ2-3, with a weak D call TRBD2 (5 bases). Trimming took 2 bases from V and 2 from J, leaving 11 bases between them. The germline V gene encodes CDR1 KGHSH and CDR2 LQKENI. CDR3 size: 15 residues. The CDR3 protein is CASSPSAGNTDTQYF. CDR3 sequence (DNA): TGTGCCAGCTCACCATCGGCGGGTAACACAGATACGCAGTATTTT.

The chain carries TRBV19 and TRBJ1-2; 7 bases are shared with TRBD1. The CDR3 is made up of 14 amino acids. Trimming removed 8 bases from V and 3 bases from J; junction bases left unmatched: 9. Germline-derived CDR1 and CDR2 are LNHDA and SQIVND (reference sequence). This CDR3 is CASATGPGDYGYTF. Written as DNA, the CDR3 is TGTGCCAGTGCGACAGGGCCCGGGGACTATGGCTACACCTTC.

The rearrangement uses TRBV6-5 and TRBJ2-6; TRBD1 might be the D (5 bases). V gave up 5 bases and J gave up 1 base, with 9 bases separating them. Germline V lookup: CDR1 MNHEY, CDR2 SVGAGI. The CDR3 sequence is 15 residues long. The CDR3 here is CASSMTVSGANVLTF. DNA of the CDR3: TGTGCCAGCAGTATGACAGTTTCTGGGGCCAACGTCCTGACTTTC.

This clone was counted a few times. This chain's CDR3 is CASSPITGREKLFF. CDR3 nucleotides: TGTGCCAGCTCACCTATCACAGGGCGAGAAAAACTGTTTTTT. The chain links TRBV18 to TRBJ1-4, with a tentative D call TRBD1 (6 bases). CDR3 length: 14 amino acids. The V gene lost 3 bases and the J gene lost 8 bases, with 13 bases spanning the gap. Germline-derived CDR1 and CDR2 are KGHSH and LQKENI.

The V call is TRBV11-2, the J call TRBJ2-1, with TRBD2 matching over 7 bases. The CDR3 length is 19 residues. The germline V gene encodes CDR1 SGHAT and CDR2 FQNNGV. The trim removed 3 bases at V and 7 bases at J, leaving 21 bases unmatched. The CDR3 DNA follows: TGTGCCAGCAGCTTTCCGATTGGTAGCGGGTTCCGCGGGGGAAATGAGCAGTTCTTC. Translation gives CASSFPIGSGFRGGNEQFF.

This chain connects TRBV11-3 to TRBJ2-1; a weak D match, TRBD2 (6 bases). Germline V gene data show CDR1 as SGHNT and CDR2 as YENEEA. The CDR3 length is 16 residues. Trimming took off 1 base at V and 0 bases at J, with 10 bases between the two ends. The CDR3 sequence is CASSLAAGSSYNEQFF. The CDR3 nucleotides read TGTGCCAGCAGCTTAGCAGCGGGTAGCTCCTACAATGAGCAGTTCTTC. The entire variable domain, with the rest obtained from reference TRBV11-3 and TRBJ2-1, is as follows: EAGVVQSPRYKIIEKKQPVAFWCNPISGHNTLYWYLQNLGQGPELLIRYENEEAVDDSQLPKDRFSAERLKGVDSTLKIQPAELGDSAVYLCASSLAAGSSYNEQFFGPGTRLTVL.

This clone was detected a few times. The chain is built from TRBV28 and TRBJ2-1; possibly TRBD1 for D (5 bases). The CDR3 covers 12 residues. Germline V gives CDR1 MDHEN, CDR2 SYDVKM. The CDR3 nucleotides read TGTGCTTGGGGCGGTACCTACAATGAGCAGTTCTTC. Translating it yields CAWGGTYNEQFF.

This clone came up once. The chain combines TRBV10-3 with TRBJ1-3; D might be TRBD1 (5 bases). This CDR3 region has 14 residues. Between the trimmed V and J ends, which lost 8 bases and 1 base, there was a span of 12 bases. The germline CDR1 and CDR2 sequences are ENHRY and SYGVKD. CDR3 in DNA: TGTGCCATCGGGGGGACCCTTTCTGGAAACACCATATATTTT. It codes for CAIGGTLSGNTIYF.

This clone was seen more than once but under ten times. The chain links TRBV25-1 to TRBJ2-7, with D unresolved. With 5 bases removed from V and 4 bases from J, the gap between germline ends came to 6 bases. The CDR3 is made up of 11 amino acids. The germline V gene has CDR1 MGHDK and CDR2 SYGVNS. The CDR3 region is CASSLLYEQYF. In DNA, the CDR3 is TGTGCCAGCAGTCTCCTTTACGAGCAGTACTTC.

Of note for this clone: Possible read error: a much larger clone is one base away. The chain combines TRBV5-1 with TRBJ1-1, with TRBD1 matching over 7 bases. CDR1 is SGHRS, CDR2 YFSETQ, per germline. The CDR3 length is 14 residues. The V segment lost 4 bases and the J segment 2 bases; nucleotides outside the gene matches: 5. Here the CDR3 DNA reads TGCGCCAGCAGCCCCGGGACAGCCAACACTGAAGCTTTCTTT. Translating gives CASSPGTANTEAFF. Drawing the rest from reference TRBV5-1 and TRBJ1-1, the complete variable domain is KAGVTQTPRYLIKTRGQQVTLSCSPISGHRSVSWYQQTPGQGLQFLFEYFSETQRNKGNFPGRFSGRQFSNSRSEMNVSTLELGDSALYLCASSPGTANTEAFFGQGTRLTVV.

This chain connects TRBV19 to TRBJ1-5; weak D call: TRBD1 (5 bases). Germline loops: CDR1 LNHDA, CDR2 SQIVND (reference sequence). The length of the CDR3 is 15 residues. V was cut by 6 bases and J by 9 bases, with 21 bases left in between. The CDR3 region has the DNA TGTGCCAGTAGCCCGGGGGTGGACACCTGGAGGCCCCAGCATTTT. This translates into CASSPGVDTWRPQHF.

The chain joins TRBV7-3 to TRBJ2-1, with 13 bases fitting TRBD2. Germline V lookup: CDR1 SGHTA, CDR2 FQGTGA. The CDR3 is 15 residues long. Trimming at V came to 5 bases and at J to 5 bases, leaving 3 bases not matched to a gene. The CDR3 DNA reads as TGTGCCAGCAGCGCGGGACTAGCGGGGAACAATGAGCAGTTCTTC. Translation: CASSAGLAGNNEQFF.